The present T cell receptor (beta chain) was sequenced within a study of T-cell reconstitution after alpha-beta-depleted transplantation in children. Findings and limits, study-wide: Reports say that about two months after transplant, the alpha-beta T cells came out of several hundred graft clones that had expanded. Surviving recipient T cells and thymic progenitors accounted for the high day-60 TCRbeta diversity observed in some patients. Among T cells one year after transplant, newly produced cells accounted for most counts and diversity.

This clonotype was seen at least ten times. Its antigen is still unknown. Using unique molecular identifiers, the investigators prepared the TCRbeta library. TCRdb re-derived calls from the PCR reads in MiXCR, one entry per CDR3 protein. The sample has around 31,000 distinct CDR3 sequences, under 8% seen once. Trimming pared 3 bases from V and 0 bases from J, leaving 10 bases between. Germline V gene lookup returns CDR1 SGHDT and CDR2 YYEEEE. This CDR3 spans 14 amino acids. This sequence joins TRBV5-6 and TRBJ2-7; D gene ambiguous. The sequences come from peripheral blood, collected 60 days after TCRalphabeta/CD19-depleted stem cell transplant. The TCR was taken from a child younger than two who had a stem cell transplant for acute myeloid leukemia, so the T cells may come from the graft donor. This CDR3 reads CASSWLDGSYEQYF. In DNA form, the CDR3 reads TGTGCCAGCAGCTGGTTGGACGGCTCCTACGAGCAGTACTTC.